This T cell receptor beta chain was retrieved from a study of T cell responses to AZD1222 COVID-19 vaccine. Study-wide results and limits: Only a handful of individuals given AZD1222 were seropositive at baseline. Clonal diversity was possibly underestimated; the donors were predominantly white British and more often female.

The data were produced by immunoSEQ multiplex PCR, yet TCRdb's version contains in-frame clones alone and is incomplete. The repertoire holds some 140,000 clones, with roughly 90% as singletons. The CDR3 length is 13 residues. Germline V CDR1 and CDR2: PRHDT, FYEKMQ (reference sequence). Trimming took off 4 bases at V and 6 bases at J, with 13 bases between the two ends. Turning to this clone: Its specificity is not known.

Specimen: peripheral blood, collected on day 0 of AZD1222 vaccination. The sequence was obtained from an adult in good health. The gene calls are TRBV13 and TRBJ2-7; D is unclear. CDR3 in DNA: TGTGCCAGCAGCTCCAACCTAGGCCTCGAGCAGTACTTC. Its protein is CASSSNLGLEQYF.